Each of the 21 T cell receptor beta chains below was sequenced from the same sample in a study of T cell responses to AZD1222 COVID-19 vaccine. Profiled with immunoSEQ multiplex PCR; TCRdb holds only in-frame clones, not every one. This table has about 120,000 clones, 92% appearing once. This specimen consisted of peripheral blood, obtained on day 0 of AZD1222 vaccination. The origin of the receptors is an adult in good health.

V and J are TRBV7-9 and TRBJ2-2, with TRBD1 as a possible D gene (5 bases). V was trimmed by 5 bases and J by 3 bases, leaving 16 bases between them. The CDR3 is 16 residues long. CDR1 is SEHNR and CDR2 is FQNEAQ in the germline V gene (reference sequence). In DNA form, the CDR3 reads TGTGCCAGCAGCCCCAGGGCCATCGGGCACACCGGGGAGCTGTTTTTT. Its translation: CASSPRAIGHTGELFF. Full variable domain (outside the CDR3, taken from reference TRBV7-9 and TRBJ2-2): DTGVSQNPRHKITKRGQNVTFRCDPISEHNRLYWYRQTLGQGPEFLTYFQNEAQLEKSRLLSDRFSAERPKGSFSTLEIQRTEQGDSAMYLCASSPRAIGHTGELFFGEGSRLTVL.

The chain couples TRBV27 to TRBJ1-6; D is ambiguous. This CDR3 contains 15 residues. Germline V CDR1 and CDR2: MNHEY, SMNVEV (reference sequence). The V end lost 1 base, the J end lost 3 bases, and 7 bases lay between the germline ends. The DNA for the CDR3 is TGTGCCAGCAGTTTATTGTGGGGCTATAATTCACCCCTCCACTTT. It is translated as CASSLLWGYNSPLHF.

The rearrangement uses TRBV30 and TRBJ1-4; D is ambiguous. The V gene's germline CDR1 is GTSNPN and CDR2 SVGIG (reference sequence). The V end was cut by 0 bases, the J end by 5 bases, with 7 bases between. This CDR3 region has 13 residues. CDR3 amino acids: CAWSVRPNEKLFF. The CDR3 bases are TGTGCCTGGAGTGTACGGCCGAATGAAAAACTGTTTTTT.

The rearrangement links TRBV12-5 to TRBJ1-1; 7 nucleotides agree with TRBD1. The CDR3 extends over 16 amino acids. CDR1 and CDR2 from the germline V gene are LGHNT and FRNRAP. V gave up 1 base and J gave up 11 bases; unmatched junction bases: 16. The CDR3 sequence is CASGLAGGQINLLAFF. CDR3 sequence (DNA): TGTGCTAGTGGTTTGGCAGGGGGACAGATAAACCTATTGGCTTTCTTT.

Only a few counts were recorded for this clone. J is TRBJ2-2 and V is TRBV3-1 (or the pseudogene TRBV3-2); 7 bases align to TRBD2. Germline V gives CDR1 LGHDT, CDR2 YNNKEL (reference sequence). The CDR3 extends over 18 amino acids. V was pared by 4 bases and J by 2 bases, with 13 bases of the junction left unmatched. The CDR3 region is CASSLSGVQLKNTGELFF. The CDR3 coding sequence is TGTGCCAGCAGCCTCAGCGGGGTACAACTAAAAAACACCGGGGAGCTGTTTTTT.

This rearrangement joins TRBV7-2 to TRBJ2-2; D possibly matches TRBD1 or TRBD2 (5 bases each). The CDR3 has 14 amino acids. The germline CDR1 and CDR2 sequences are SGHTA and FQGNSA. V lost 5 bases and J 4 bases, leaving 11 bases between the germline ends. In DNA form, the CDR3 reads TGTGCCAGCAGCCGGGGCGGTGTCACCGGGGAGCTGTTTTTT. It encodes CASSRGGVTGELFF.

J is TRBJ2-1 and V is TRBV14; TRBD2 might be the D (6 bases). Germline assignment: CDR1 SGHDN and CDR2 FVKESK. Trimming took off 4 bases at V and 0 bases at J, with 10 bases between the two ends. The CDR3 extends over 15 amino acids. The CDR3 DNA reads TGTGCCAGCAGCCCGGGACTGAGCTCCTACAATGAGCAGTTCTTC. Residues: CASSPGLSSYNEQFF.

The rearrangement links TRBV9 to TRBJ1-4; the D gene is possibly TRBD1 (5 bases). The V gene's germline CDR1 is SGDLS and CDR2 YYNGEE. V lost 4 bases, J lost 4 bases, and 11 bases lay in between. CDR3 length equals 14 residues. CDR3 amino acids: CASSLGQGNEKLFF. The CDR3 region has the DNA TGTGCCAGCAGCTTAGGGCAGGGTAATGAAAAACTGTTTTTT. Drawing the rest from reference TRBV9 and TRBJ1-4, the complete variable domain is DSGVTQTPKHLITATGQRVTLRCSPRSGDLSVYWYQQSLDQGLQFLIQYYNGEERAKGNILERFSAQQFPDLHSELNLSSLELGDSALYFCASSLGQGNEKLFFGSGTQLSVL.

The chain employs TRBV7-9 and TRBJ1-1; maybe TRBD1 (6 bases). Germline V lookup: CDR1 SEHNR, CDR2 FQNEAQ (reference sequence). V was pared by 5 bases and J by 8 bases, with 15 bases between. The CDR3 loop spans 13 amino acids. This CDR3 reads CASSPPGGLEAFF. CDR3 in DNA: TGTGCCAGCAGCCCCCCGGGGGGCCTCGAAGCTTTCTTT. Filled out from reference TRBV7-9 and TRBJ1-1, the complete variable domain reads DTGVSQNPRHKITKRGQNVTFRCDPISEHNRLYWYRQTLGQGPEFLTYFQNEAQLEKSRLLSDRFSAERPKGSFSTLEIQRTEQGDSAMYLCASSPPGGLEAFFGQGTRLTVV.

The chain carries TRBV6-2 or TRBV6-3 and TRBJ2-2, with no clear D. Between the trimmed V and J ends, which lost 3 bases and 0 bases, there was a span of 17 bases. CDR1 is MNHEY and CDR2 is SVGEGT in the germline V gene. The CDR3 covers 18 residues. CDR3 protein: CASSYPPAAATNTGELFF. The CDR3 DNA is TGTGCCAGCAGTTATCCCCCCGCCGCGGCTACGAACACCGGGGAGCTGTTTTTT.

V is TRBV27 and J is TRBJ2-2; D is unclear. Germline V gene data show CDR1 as MNHEY and CDR2 as SMNVEV (reference sequence). V lost 5 bases and J 5 bases, leaving 9 bases between the germline ends. The CDR3 spans 13 residues. The chain's CDR3 is CASSPLKTGELFF. The CDR3 bases are TGTGCCAGCAGTCCCCTTAAGACCGGGGAGCTGTTTTTT.

This clone was seen a handful of times. The V and J genes are TRBV7-9 and TRBJ2-1; the D is unclear. The CDR3 is 13 residues long. Germline V lookup: CDR1 SEHNR, CDR2 FQNEAQ (reference sequence). The V and J ends lost 5 bases and 7 bases respectively, with 12 bases between them. CDR3 sequence (DNA): TGTGCCAGCAGCCCTACTCCCGCGAATGAGCAGTTCTTC. Protein: CASSPTPANEQFF.

The table lists this clone with a count of one. The chain employs TRBV28 and TRBJ1-4; D is ambiguous. V dropped 6 bases and J dropped 5 bases, with 10 bases sitting between them. CDR3 size: 13 residues. Germline V gene data show CDR1 as MDHEN and CDR2 as SYDVKM. CDR3: CASRRWANEKLFF. The CDR3 DNA is TGTGCCAGCAGGAGGTGGGCCAATGAAAAACTGTTTTTT.

The rearrangement links TRBV28 to TRBJ1-4, with TRBD1 identical over 9 bases. The germline CDR1 and CDR2 sequences are MDHEN and SYDVKM. V was clipped by 7 bases and J by 4 bases; unmatched bases: 7. CDR3 length equals 15 residues. Here the CDR3 reads CASTLTGGFNEKLFF. CDR3 DNA sequence: TGTGCCAGCACCCTTACAGGGGGCTTTAATGAAAAACTGTTTTTT.

The chain employs TRBV7-9 and TRBJ2-5; TRBD2 agrees at 14 bases. The CDR3 totals 17 residues. Trimming removed 5 bases from V and 2 bases from J; junction bases left unmatched: 7. Germline CDR1 SEHNR, CDR2 FQNEAQ (reference sequence). CDR3 amino acids: CASSPWTSGRPQETQYF. CDR3 nucleotides: TGTGCCAGCAGCCCGTGGACTAGCGGGAGGCCACAAGAGACCCAGTACTTC.

The rearrangement links TRBV24-1 to TRBJ2-1; D uncertain. The CDR3 is made up of 12 amino acids. Trimming shortened V by 0 bases and J by 5 bases, and 1 base separated the two germline ends. Germline-derived CDR1 and CDR2 are KGHDR and SFDVKD. CDR3 in DNA: TGTGCCACCAGTGATTTGAACAATGAGCAGTTCTTC. It translates to CATSDLNNEQFF.

The rearrangement links TRBV18 to TRBJ2-1, with TRBD1 matching 9 bases. Germline V gene sequence: CDR1 KGHSH, CDR2 LQKENI. This CDR3 has 17 residues. V dropped 0 bases and J dropped 3; count of bases not matched to a gene: 6. Here the CDR3 DNA reads TGTGCCAGCTCACCACCTAAGGGACAGGGTCTCTACAATGAGCAGTTCTTC. Protein sequence: CASSPPKGQGLYNEQFF.

This sequence joins TRBV7-2 and TRBJ2-1; D perhaps matches TRBD2 (5 bases). This CDR3 comprises 15 residues. Germline values: CDR1 SGHTA, CDR2 FQGNSA. The V gene lost 5 bases and the J gene lost 0 bases, with 11 bases spanning the gap. The DNA of the CDR3 is TGTGCCAGCAGCCCGGAGCGGAGCTCCTACAATGAGCAGTTCTTC. As protein: CASSPERSSYNEQFF.

The chain links TRBV5-1 to TRBJ2-1; 10 bases fit TRBD2. CDR1 and CDR2 from the germline V gene are SGHRS and YFSETQ. The length of the CDR3 is 16 residues. V shed 0 bases, J shed 7 bases, and the junction held 7 bases outside the gene matches. CDR3 sequence reads: CASSLAPSGSGNEQFF. The CDR3 DNA reads as TGCGCCAGCAGCTTGGCCCCTAGCGGGAGTGGGAATGAGCAGTTCTTC.

The chain joins TRBV30 to TRBJ1-5; D is uncertain. Trimming took 2 bases from V and 6 from J, leaving 11 bases between them. CDR1 is GTSNPN and CDR2 is SVGIG in the germline V gene (reference sequence). The length of the CDR3 is 13 residues. CDR3: CAWSPGRSQPQHF. DNA of the CDR3: TGTGCCTGGAGTCCCGGGAGAAGTCAGCCCCAGCATTTT.

In this sample, this clone turned up once. The genes are TRBV4-3 and TRBJ2-3; TRBD1 might be the D (6 bases). V was pared by 1 base and J by 6 bases, with 14 bases between. CDR3 length equals 15 residues. Germline values: CDR1 LGHNA, CDR2 YSLEER. CDR3 in amino acids: CASSQGGPSADTQYF. DNA of the CDR3: TGCGCCAGCAGCCAAGGGGGGCCGAGTGCGGATACGCAGTATTTT.